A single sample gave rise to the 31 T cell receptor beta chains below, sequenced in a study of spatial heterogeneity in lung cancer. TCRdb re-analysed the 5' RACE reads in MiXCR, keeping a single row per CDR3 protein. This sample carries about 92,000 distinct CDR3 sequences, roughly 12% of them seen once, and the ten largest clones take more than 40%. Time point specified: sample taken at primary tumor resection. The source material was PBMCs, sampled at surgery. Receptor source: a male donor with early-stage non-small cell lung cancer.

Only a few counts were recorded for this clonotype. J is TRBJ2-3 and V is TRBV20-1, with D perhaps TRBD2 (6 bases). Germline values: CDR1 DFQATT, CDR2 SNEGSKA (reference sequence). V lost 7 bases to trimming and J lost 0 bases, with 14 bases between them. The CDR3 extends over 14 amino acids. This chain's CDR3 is CSGVSGRSTDTQYF. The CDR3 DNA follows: TGCAGTGGGGTCTCAGGGAGGAGCACAGATACGCAGTATTTT.

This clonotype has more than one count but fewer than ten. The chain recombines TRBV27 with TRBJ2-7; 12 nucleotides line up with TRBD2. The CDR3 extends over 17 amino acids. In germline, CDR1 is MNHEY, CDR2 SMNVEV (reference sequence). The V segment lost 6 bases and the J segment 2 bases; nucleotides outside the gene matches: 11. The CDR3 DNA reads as TGTGCCAGCAGATCTCTAGCGGGAGGGAGTCGGGCCTACGAGCAGTACTTC. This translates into CASRSLAGGSRAYEQYF.

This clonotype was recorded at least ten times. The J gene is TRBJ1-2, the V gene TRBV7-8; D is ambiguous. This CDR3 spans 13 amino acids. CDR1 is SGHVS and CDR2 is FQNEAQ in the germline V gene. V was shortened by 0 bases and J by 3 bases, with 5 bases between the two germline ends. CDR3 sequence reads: CASSLAGYYGYTF. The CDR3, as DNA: TGTGCCAGCAGCTTAGCCGGGTACTATGGCTACACCTTC.

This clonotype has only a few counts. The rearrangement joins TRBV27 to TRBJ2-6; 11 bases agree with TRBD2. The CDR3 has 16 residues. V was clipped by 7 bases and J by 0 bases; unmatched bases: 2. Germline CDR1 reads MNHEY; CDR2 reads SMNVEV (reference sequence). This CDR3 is CASKLAGASGANVLTF. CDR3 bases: TGTGCCAGCAAACTAGCGGGGGCCTCTGGGGCCAACGTCCTGACTTTC.

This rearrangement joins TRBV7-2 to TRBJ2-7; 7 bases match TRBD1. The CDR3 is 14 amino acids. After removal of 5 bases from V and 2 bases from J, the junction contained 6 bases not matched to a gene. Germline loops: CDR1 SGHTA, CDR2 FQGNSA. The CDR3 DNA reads TGTGCCAGCAGCCGGGACAGTTCGGCCTACGAGCAGTACTTC. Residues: CASSRDSSAYEQYF.

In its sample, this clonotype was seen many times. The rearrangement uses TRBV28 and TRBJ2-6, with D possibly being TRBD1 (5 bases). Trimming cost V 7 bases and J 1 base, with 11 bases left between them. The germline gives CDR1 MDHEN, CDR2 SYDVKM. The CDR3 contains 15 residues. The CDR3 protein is CASISRASGANVLTF. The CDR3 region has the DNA TGTGCCAGCATCTCCAGGGCATCTGGGGCCAACGTCCTGACTTTC. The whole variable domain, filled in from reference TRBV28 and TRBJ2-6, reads DVKVTQSSRYLVKRTGEKVFLECVQDMDHENMFWYRQDPGLGLRLIYFSYDVKMKEKGDIPEGYSVSREKKERFSLILESASTNQTSMYLCASISRASGANVLTFGAGSRLTVL.

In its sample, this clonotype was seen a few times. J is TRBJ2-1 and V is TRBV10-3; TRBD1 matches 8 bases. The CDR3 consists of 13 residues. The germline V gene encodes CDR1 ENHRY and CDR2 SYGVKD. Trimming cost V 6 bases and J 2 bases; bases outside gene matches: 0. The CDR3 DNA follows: TGTGCCATCAGACAGGGGGCCTACAATGAGCAGTTCTTC. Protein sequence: CAIRQGAYNEQFF.

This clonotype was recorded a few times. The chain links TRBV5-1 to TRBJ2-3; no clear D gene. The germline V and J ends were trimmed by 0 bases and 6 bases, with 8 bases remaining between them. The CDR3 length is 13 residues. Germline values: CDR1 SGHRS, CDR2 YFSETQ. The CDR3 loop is CASSLDQSDTQYF. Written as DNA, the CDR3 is TGCGCCAGCAGCTTGGACCAGTCGGATACGCAGTATTTT.

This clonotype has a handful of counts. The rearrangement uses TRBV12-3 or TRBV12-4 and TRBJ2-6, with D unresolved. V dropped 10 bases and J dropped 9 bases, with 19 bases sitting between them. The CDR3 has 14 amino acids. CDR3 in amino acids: CATLPSGRGNVLTF. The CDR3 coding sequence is TGTGCCACCCTCCCATCCGGCAGAGGCAACGTCCTGACTTTC.

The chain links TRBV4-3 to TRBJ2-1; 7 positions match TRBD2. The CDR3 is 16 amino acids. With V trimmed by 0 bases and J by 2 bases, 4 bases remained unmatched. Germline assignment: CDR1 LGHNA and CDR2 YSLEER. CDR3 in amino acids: CASSQDWLAAYNEQFF. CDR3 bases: TGCGCCAGCAGCCAAGATTGGCTAGCGGCCTACAATGAGCAGTTCTTC.

The CDR3 region has the DNA TGTGCCAGCACTTTTTCTAGCGTGAGCTCCTACAATGAGCAGTTCTTC. It encodes CASTFSSVSSYNEQFF. The chain links TRBV9 to TRBJ2-1, with D possibly TRBD2 on 6 matching bases. The CDR3 sequence is 16 residues long. The V end lost 6 bases, the J end lost 0 bases, and 16 bases lay between the germline ends. Per the germline V gene, CDR1 is SGDLS and CDR2 is YYNGEE.

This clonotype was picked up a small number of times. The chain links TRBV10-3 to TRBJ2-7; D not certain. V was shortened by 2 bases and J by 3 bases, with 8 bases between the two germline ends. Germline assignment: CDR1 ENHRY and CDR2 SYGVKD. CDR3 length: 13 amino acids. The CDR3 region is CAISEDADYEQYF. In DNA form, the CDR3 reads TGTGCCATCAGTGAGGACGCGGACTACGAGCAGTACTTC.

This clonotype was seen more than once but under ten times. The CDR3 reads CAISEGVAGQQETQYF. CDR3 sequence (DNA): TGTGCCATCAGTGAGGGGGTAGCGGGGCAACAAGAGACCCAGTACTTC. V and J are TRBV10-3 and TRBJ2-5; TRBD2 matches 8 bases. Trimming at V came to 2 bases and at J to 2 bases, leaving 7 bases not matched to a gene. Germline CDR1 is ENHRY and CDR2 is SYGVKD. The CDR3 is 16 residues long.

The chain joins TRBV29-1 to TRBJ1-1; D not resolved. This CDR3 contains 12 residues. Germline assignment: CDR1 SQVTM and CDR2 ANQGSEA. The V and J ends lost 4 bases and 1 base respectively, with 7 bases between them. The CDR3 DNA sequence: TGCAGCGTTGCCCCAAGGAACACTGAAGCTTTCTTT. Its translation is CSVAPRNTEAFF.

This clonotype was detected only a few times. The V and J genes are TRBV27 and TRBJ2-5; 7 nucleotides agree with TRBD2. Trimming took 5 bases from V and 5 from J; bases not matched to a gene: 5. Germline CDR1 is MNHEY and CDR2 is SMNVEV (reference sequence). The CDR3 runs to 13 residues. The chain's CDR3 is CASSPSGVETQYF. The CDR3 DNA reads TGTGCCAGCAGTCCCAGCGGGGTGGAGACCCAGTACTTC.

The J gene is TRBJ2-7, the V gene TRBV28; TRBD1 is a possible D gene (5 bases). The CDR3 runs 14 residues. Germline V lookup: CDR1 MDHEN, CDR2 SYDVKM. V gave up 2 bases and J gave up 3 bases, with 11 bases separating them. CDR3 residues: CASSLGRVLYEQYF. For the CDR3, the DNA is TGTGCCAGCAGTTTAGGCAGGGTGCTCTACGAGCAGTACTTC.

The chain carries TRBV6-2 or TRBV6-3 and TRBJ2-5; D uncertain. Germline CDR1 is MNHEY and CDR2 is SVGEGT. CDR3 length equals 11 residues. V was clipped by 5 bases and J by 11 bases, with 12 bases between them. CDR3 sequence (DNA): TGTGCCAGCAGTAAAGGACCCCGGCAGTACTTC. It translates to CASSKGPRQYF.

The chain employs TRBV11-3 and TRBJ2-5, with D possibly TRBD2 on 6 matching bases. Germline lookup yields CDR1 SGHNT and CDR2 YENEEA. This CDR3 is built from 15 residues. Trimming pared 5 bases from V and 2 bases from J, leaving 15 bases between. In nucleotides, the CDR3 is TGTGCCAGCAGCCGAGCCGGGACTCAACAAGAGACCCAGTACTTC. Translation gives CASSRAGTQQETQYF.

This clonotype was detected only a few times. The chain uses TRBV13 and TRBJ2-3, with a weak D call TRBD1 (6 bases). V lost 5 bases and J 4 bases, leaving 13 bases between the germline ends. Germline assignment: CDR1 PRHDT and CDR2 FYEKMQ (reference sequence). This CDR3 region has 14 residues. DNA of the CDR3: TGTGCCAGCAGCCACCGGGACACCGCAGATACGCAGTATTTT. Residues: CASSHRDTADTQYF.

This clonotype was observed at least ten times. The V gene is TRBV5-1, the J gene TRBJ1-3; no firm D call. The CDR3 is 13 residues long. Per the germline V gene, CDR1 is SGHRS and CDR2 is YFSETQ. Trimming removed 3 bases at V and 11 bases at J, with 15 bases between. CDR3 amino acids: CASSSGVRGPIYF. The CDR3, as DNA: TGCGCCAGCAGCTCCGGAGTCAGAGGACCCATATATTTT.

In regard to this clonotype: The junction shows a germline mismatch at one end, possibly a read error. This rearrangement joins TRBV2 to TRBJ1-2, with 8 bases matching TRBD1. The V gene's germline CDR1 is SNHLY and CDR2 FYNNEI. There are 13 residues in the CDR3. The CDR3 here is CAGREQGDYGYTF. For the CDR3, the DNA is TGTGCCGGCAGAGAACAGGGGGACTATGGCTACACCTTC.

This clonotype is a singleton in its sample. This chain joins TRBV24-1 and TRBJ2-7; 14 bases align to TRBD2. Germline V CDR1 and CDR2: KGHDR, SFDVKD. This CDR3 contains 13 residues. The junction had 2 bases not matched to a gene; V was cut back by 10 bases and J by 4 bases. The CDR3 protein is CATGTSGSYEQYF. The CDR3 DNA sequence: TGTGCCACTGGGACTAGCGGGAGTTACGAGCAGTACTTC.

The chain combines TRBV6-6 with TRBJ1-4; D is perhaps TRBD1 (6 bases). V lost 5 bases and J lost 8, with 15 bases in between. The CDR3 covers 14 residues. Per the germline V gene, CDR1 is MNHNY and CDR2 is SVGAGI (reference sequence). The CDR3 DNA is TGTGCCAGCAGTACGGGGGGGGCAGGGGAAAAACTGTTTTTT. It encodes CASSTGGAGEKLFF.

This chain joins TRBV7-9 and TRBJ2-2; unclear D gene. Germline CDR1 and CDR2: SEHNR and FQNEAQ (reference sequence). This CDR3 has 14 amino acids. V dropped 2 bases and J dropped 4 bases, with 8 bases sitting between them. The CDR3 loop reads CASSLISSTGELFF. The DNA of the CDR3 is TGTGCCAGCAGCTTAATTTCCAGCACCGGGGAGCTGTTTTTT. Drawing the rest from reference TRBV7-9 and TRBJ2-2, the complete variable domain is DTGVSQNPRHKITKRGQNVTFRCDPISEHNRLYWYRQTLGQGPEFLTYFQNEAQLEKSRLLSDRFSAERPKGSFSTLEIQRTEQGDSAMYLCASSLISSTGELFFGEGSRLTVL.

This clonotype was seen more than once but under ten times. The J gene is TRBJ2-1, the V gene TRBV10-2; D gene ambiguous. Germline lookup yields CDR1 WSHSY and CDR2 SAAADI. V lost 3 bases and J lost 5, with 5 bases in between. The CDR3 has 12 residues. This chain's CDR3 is CASSDFHNEQFF. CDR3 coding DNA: TGCGCCAGCAGTGATTTCCACAATGAGCAGTTCTTC.

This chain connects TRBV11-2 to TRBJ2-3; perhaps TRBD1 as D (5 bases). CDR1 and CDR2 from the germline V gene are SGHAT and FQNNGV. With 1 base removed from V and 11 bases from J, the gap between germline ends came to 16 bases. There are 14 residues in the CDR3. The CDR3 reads CASSLARGGAVQYF. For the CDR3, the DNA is TGTGCCAGCAGCTTAGCTAGGGGCGGAGCAGTGCAGTATTTT. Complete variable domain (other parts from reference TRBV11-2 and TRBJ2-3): EAGVAQSPRYKIIEKRQSVAFWCNPISGHATLYWYQQILGQGPKLLIQFQNNGVVDDSQLPKDRFSAERLKGVDSTLKIQPAKLEDSAVYLCASSLARGGAVQYFGPGTRLTVL.

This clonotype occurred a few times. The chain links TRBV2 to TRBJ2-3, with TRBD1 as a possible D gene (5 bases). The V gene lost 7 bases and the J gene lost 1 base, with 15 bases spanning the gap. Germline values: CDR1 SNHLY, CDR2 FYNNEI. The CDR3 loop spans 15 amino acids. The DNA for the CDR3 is TGTGCCAGCAATTCCGGAAGGGGTGGCACAGATACGCAGTATTTT. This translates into CASNSGRGGTDTQYF.

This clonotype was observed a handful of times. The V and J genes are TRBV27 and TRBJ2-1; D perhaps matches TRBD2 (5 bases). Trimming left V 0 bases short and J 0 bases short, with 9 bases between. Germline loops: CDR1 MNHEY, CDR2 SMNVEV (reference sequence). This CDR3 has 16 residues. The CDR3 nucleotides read TGTGCCAGCAGTTTATCGGTCGGGATCTCCTACAATGAGCAGTTCTTC. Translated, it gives CASSLSVGISYNEQFF.

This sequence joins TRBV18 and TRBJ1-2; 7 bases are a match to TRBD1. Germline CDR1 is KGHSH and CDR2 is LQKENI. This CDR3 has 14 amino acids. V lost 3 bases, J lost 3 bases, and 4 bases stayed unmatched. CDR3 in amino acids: CASSPADRDYGYTF. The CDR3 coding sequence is TGTGCCAGCTCACCGGCCGACAGGGACTATGGCTACACCTTC.

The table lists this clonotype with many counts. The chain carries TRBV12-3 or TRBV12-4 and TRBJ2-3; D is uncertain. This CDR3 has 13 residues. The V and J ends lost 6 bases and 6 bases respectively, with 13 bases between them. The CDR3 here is CASSNLRTDTQYF. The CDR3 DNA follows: TGTGCCAGCAGCAATCTCCGGACCGATACGCAGTATTTT.

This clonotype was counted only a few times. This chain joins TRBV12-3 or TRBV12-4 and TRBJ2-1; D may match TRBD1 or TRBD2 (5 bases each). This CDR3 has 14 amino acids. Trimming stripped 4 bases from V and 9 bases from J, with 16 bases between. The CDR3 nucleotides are TGTGCCAGCAGTTCCGGGACCCTCCCCAGTGAGCAGTTCTTC. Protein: CASSSGTLPSEQFF.